This is a list of T cell receptor beta chains from one sample in a study of T cell repertoires in ileal Crohn's disease. The assay was immunoSEQ multiplex PCR, and TCRdb's table has in-frame clones only and misses some. The profile covers approximately 5,400 clones, with more than 75% appearing a single time and 11% to 15% taken by the ten largest. Sequencing was done on a sample of ileal tissue. These receptors were obtained from an adult with Crohn's disease. The CDR3 runs from the conserved cysteine through the conserved F or W. Fields, in order: V gene, D gene, J gene, clone size, CDR3 protein, CDR3 DNA. A D gene is named only where the DNA matches it firmly. A row's size may be missing; if present it is once, few, many or a size class.

V: TRBV11-2
D: NA
J: TRBJ1-1
size: NA
CDR3: CASSSTEGLVNTEAFF
DNA: TGTGCCAGCAGTTCCACGGAGGGGTTGGTGAACACTGAAGCTTTCTTT

V: TRBV7-2
D: NA
J: TRBJ2-7
size: NA
CDR3: CASSSGDPYEQYF
DNA: TGTGCCAGCAGCTCCGGGGACCCCTACGAGCAGTACTTC

V: TRBV28
D: NA
J: TRBJ2-1
size: NA
CDR3: CASMEGYREQFF
DNA: TGTGCCAGCATGGAAGGGTACAGGGAGCAGTTCTTC

V: TRBV5-6
D: NA
J: TRBJ2-7
size: NA
CDR3: CASSLRQGLTYEQYF
DNA: TGTGCCAGCAGCTTGCGTCAGGGTTTAACCTACGAGCAGTACTTC

V: TRBV6-1
D: NA
J: TRBJ1-1
size: NA
CDR3: CASSVYEGYTEAFF
DNA: TGTGCCAGCAGTGTTTATGAAGGTTACACTGAAGCTTTCTTT

V: TRBV2
D: NA
J: TRBJ2-3
size: few
CDR3: CASRATRFSSTDTQYF
DNA: TGTGCCAGCAGGGCTACCCGGTTTTCTAGCACAGATACGCAGTATTTT

V: TRBV10-1
D: NA
J: TRBJ1-1
size: once
CDR3: CASSRTGNTEAFF
DNA: TGCGCCAGCAGTAGGACGGGGAACACTGAAGCTTTCTTT

V: TRBV27
D: NA
J: TRBJ1-5
size: NA
CDR3: CASSDQGLGNQPQHF
DNA: TGTGCCAGCAGTGACCAGGGGTTGGGCAATCAGCCCCAGCATTTT

V: TRBV19
D: NA
J: TRBJ1-2
size: once
CDR3: CASSIAGKQASYGYTF
DNA: TGTGCCAGTAGTATTGCCGGGAAGCAGGCTAGTTATGGCTACACCTTC

V: TRBV25-1
D: NA
J: TRBJ2-7
size: NA
CDR3: CASSDRYSLRGYEQYF
DNA: TGTGCCAGCAGTGATAGGTACAGCCTGAGAGGGTACGAGCAGTACTTC

V: TRBV7-3
D: NA
J: TRBJ1-2
size: few
CDR3: CASSLGEGANYGYTF
DNA: TGTGCCAGCAGCTTAGGGGAGGGAGCTAACTATGGCTACACCTTC

V: TRBV28
D: NA
J: TRBJ1-1
size: few
CDR3: CASSFANLGTEAFF
DNA: TGTGCCAGCAGTTTCGCAAACCTGGGTACTGAAGCTTTCTTT

V: TRBV18
D: NA
J: TRBJ2-1
size: once
CDR3: CASSLDASYNEQFF
DNA: TGTGCCAGCTCACTGGACGCCTCCTACAATGAGCAGTTCTTC

V: TRBV7-9
D: TRBD1
J: TRBJ1-1
size: few
CDR3: CASSEIPGQGADTEAFF
DNA: TGTGCCAGCAGCGAAATACCGGGACAGGGGGCGGACACTGAAGCTTTCTTT

V: TRBV29-1
D: NA
J: TRBJ1-5
size: medium-sized
CDR3: CSVVLMDGGQPQHF
DNA: TGCAGCGTTGTTCTTATGGACGGGGGACAACCCCAGCATTTT

V: TRBV9
D: NA
J: TRBJ2-1
size: medium-sized
CDR3: CASSPRPEDYEQFF
DNA: TGTGCCAGCAGCCCGAGACCCGAGGACTATGAGCAGTTCTTC

V: TRBV7-9
D: TRBD1
J: TRBJ2-7
size: NA
CDR3: CASSRTGGPVSYEQYF
DNA: TGTGCCAGCAGCCGGACAGGGGGCCCCGTTTCCTACGAGCAGTACTTC

V: TRBV14
D: NA
J: TRBJ1-3
size: NA
CDR3: CASSPWGQGSGNTIYF
DNA: TGTGCCAGCAGTCCGTGGGGGCAAGGCTCTGGAAACACCATATATTTT

V: TRBV30
D: TRBD1
J: TRBJ1-4
size: NA
CDR3: CAWSGGQQNEKLFF
DNA: TGTGCCTGGAGCGGGGGACAGCAAAATGAAAAACTGTTTTTT

V: TRBV4-2
D: TRBD1
J: TRBJ1-6
size: large
CDR3: CASSRTGEGNSPLHF
DNA: TGTGCCAGCAGCCGGACAGGGGAAGGGAATTCACCCCTCCACTTT

V: TRBV29-1
D: TRBD1
J: TRBJ1-2
size: NA
CDR3: CSVEEGDRVQIYGYTF
DNA: TGCAGCGTTGAAGAGGGGGACAGGGTCCAGATTTATGGCTACACCTTC

V: TRBV9
D: NA
J: TRBJ1-1
size: NA
CDR3: CASSAPPVGDLNTEAFF
DNA: TGTGCCAGCAGCGCACCTCCGGTTGGGGACTTGAACACTGAAGCTTTCTTT

V: TRBV7-3
D: TRBD1
J: TRBJ1-2
size: once
CDR3: CASSLMGQGWAF
DNA: TGTGCCAGCAGCTTAATGGGACAGGGTTGGGCCTTC

V: TRBV29-1
D: NA
J: TRBJ1-2
size: NA
CDR3: CSVVVTSGGYTF
DNA: TGCAGCGTTGTAGTCACCTCGGGGGGCTACACCTTC

V: TRBV6-5
D: NA
J: TRBJ1-3
size: NA
CDR3: CASSYAGGPGNTIYF
DNA: TGTGCCAGCAGTTACGCCGGGGGCCCTGGAAACACCATATATTTT

V: TRBV28
D: NA
J: TRBJ2-2
size: NA
CDR3: CATLRAGPNTGELFF
DNA: TGTGCCACTCTCAGGGCAGGGCCGAACACCGGGGAGCTGTTTTTT

V: TRBV19
D: NA
J: TRBJ1-1
size: NA
CDR3: CASSIRPGGSRNTEAFF
DNA: TGTGCCAGTAGTATCCGCCCCGGTGGGAGTCGGAACACTGAAGCTTTCTTT

V: TRBV29-1
D: NA
J: TRBJ1-2
size: NA
CDR3: CSVGLDIGRYGYTF
DNA: TGCAGCGTTGGTCTGGACATAGGCCGATATGGCTACACCTTC

V: TRBV2
D: NA
J: TRBJ2-4
size: NA
CDR3: CASRSQGLSAKNIQYF
DNA: TGTGCCAGCAGATCGCAGGGTTTATCAGCCAAAAACATTCAGTACTTC

V: TRBV11-2
D: NA
J: TRBJ1-4
size: NA
CDR3: CASSLQGATNEKLFF
DNA: TGTGCCAGCAGCTTACAGGGTGCAACTAATGAAAAACTGTTTTTT

V: TRBV14
D: NA
J: TRBJ2-7
size: NA
CDR3: CASSEQLREQYF
DNA: TGTGCCAGCAGCGAACAACTACGAGAGCAGTACTTC

V: TRBV5-7
D: NA
J: TRBJ2-7
size: few
CDR3: CASSLRGSEQYF
DNA: TGTGCCAGCAGCTTGCGGGGATCCGAGCAGTACTTC

V: TRBV7-3
D: NA
J: TRBJ2-6
size: NA
CDR3: CASSSLASGANVLTF
DNA: TGTGCCAGCAGCTCCTTGGCCTCTGGGGCCAACGTCCTGACTTTC

V: TRBV5-1
D: TRBD1
J: TRBJ2-1
size: NA
CDR3: CASSLTAGGSRDEQFF
DNA: TGCGCCAGCAGCTTGACTGCAGGGGGCTCTCGGGATGAGCAGTTCTTC

V: TRBV19
D: TRBD1
J: TRBJ1-5
size: NA
CDR3: CASSQGTGHNQPQHF
DNA: TGTGCCAGTAGTCAAGGGACAGGGCACAATCAGCCCCAGCATTTT

V: TRBV9
D: TRBD2
J: TRBJ2-7
size: NA
CDR3: CASSVGVGRGDSYEQYF
DNA: TGTGCCAGCAGCGTAGGGGTCGGGCGGGGGGACTCCTACGAGCAGTACTTC

V: TRBV19
D: NA
J: TRBJ1-5
size: NA
CDR3: CASSITRDGNQPQHF
DNA: TGTGCCAGTAGTATCACCAGGGACGGCAATCAGCCCCAGCATTTT

V: TRBV7-9
D: NA
J: TRBJ2-7
size: NA
CDR3: CASSLLGTEQYF
DNA: TGTGCCAGCAGCTTATTGGGTACCGAGCAGTACTTC

V: TRBV7-3
D: NA
J: TRBJ2-7
size: NA
CDR3: CASSAGSRSYEQYF
DNA: TGTGCCAGCAGCGCAGGTTCACGATCCTACGAGCAGTACTTC

V: TRBV6-6
D: TRBD2
J: TRBJ2-1
size: NA
CDR3: CASSYSTGGLNEQFF
DNA: TGTGCCAGCAGTTACTCGACGGGAGGCCTCAATGAGCAGTTCTTC